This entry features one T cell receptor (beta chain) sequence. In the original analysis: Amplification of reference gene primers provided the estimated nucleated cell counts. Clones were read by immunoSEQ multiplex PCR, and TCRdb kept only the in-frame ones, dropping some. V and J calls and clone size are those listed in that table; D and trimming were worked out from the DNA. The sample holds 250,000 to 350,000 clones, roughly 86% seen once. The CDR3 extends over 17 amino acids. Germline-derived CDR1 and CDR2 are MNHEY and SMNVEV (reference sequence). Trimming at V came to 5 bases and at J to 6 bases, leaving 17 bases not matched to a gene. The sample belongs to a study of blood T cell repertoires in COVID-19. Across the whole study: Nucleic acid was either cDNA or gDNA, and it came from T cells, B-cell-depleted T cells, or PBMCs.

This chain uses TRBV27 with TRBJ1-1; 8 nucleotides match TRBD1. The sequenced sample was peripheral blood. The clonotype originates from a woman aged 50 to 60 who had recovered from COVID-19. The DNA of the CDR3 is TGTGCCAGCAGTCGTTTCGTGGACAGGGATGTTTCGGCTGAAGCTTTCTTT. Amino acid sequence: CASSRFVDRDVSAEAFF.